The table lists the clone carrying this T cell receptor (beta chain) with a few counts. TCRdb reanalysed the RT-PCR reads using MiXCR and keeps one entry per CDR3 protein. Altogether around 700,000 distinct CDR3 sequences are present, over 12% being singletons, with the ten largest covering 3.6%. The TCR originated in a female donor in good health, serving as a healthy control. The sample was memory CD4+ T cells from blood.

The CDR3 DNA reads as TGCGCCAGCAGTATCCGACAGGATGGAGAAGGCTACACCTTC. It translates to CASSIRQDGEGYTF. The V and J genes are TRBV5-1 and TRBJ1-2; D perhaps matches TRBD1 (6 bases). Germline CDR1 is SGHRS and CDR2 is YFSETQ. This CDR3 contains 14 residues. V lost 5 bases to trimming and J lost 8 bases, with 19 bases between them.